The 3 T cell receptor beta chains listed next were all sequenced from one sample in a study of T cell changes during pregnancy in multiple sclerosis. TCRdb's table, derived via immunoSEQ multiplex PCR, lists solely in-frame clones and lacks some. The sample contains 30,000 to 35,000 clones, roughly 88% of which appear only once. The sample here was CD8+ T cells from peripheral blood mononuclear cells, taken after pregnancy. All receptors come from a female donor with multiple sclerosis, enrolled in a pregnancy study.

The V gene is TRBV9, the J gene TRBJ2-3, with D uncertain. Germline V gene lookup returns CDR1 SGDLS and CDR2 YYNGEE. The CDR3 has 13 residues. Trimming removed 4 bases from V and 0 bases from J, with 6 bases in between. CDR3 sequence (DNA): TGTGCCAGCAGCCCCCCGAGCACAGATACGCAGTATTTT. It is translated as CASSPPSTDTQYF.

This chain links TRBV7-7 with TRBJ2-5; 7 bases fit TRBD2. The CDR3 loop spans 17 amino acids. From germline, CDR1 is SSHAT and CDR2 FNYEAQ (reference sequence). V lost 5 bases to trimming and J lost 2 bases; unmatched junction nucleotides: 14. As DNA, the CDR3 is TGTGCCAGCAGCCATGCAGCGGGGATCACAGAACAAGAGACCCAGTACTTC. Protein sequence: CASSHAAGITEQETQYF.

The V call is TRBV4-3, the J call TRBJ1-2, with 7 bases that match TRBD1. The CDR3 extends over 14 amino acids. Germline lookup yields CDR1 LGHNA and CDR2 YSLEER. Trimming at V came to 2 bases and at J to 10 bases, leaving 10 bases not matched to a gene. The DNA of the CDR3 is TGCGCCAGCAGCCAAAACAAAGGACAGGCAGACTACACCTTC. Its translation: CASSQNKGQADYTF.